This T cell receptor (beta chain) was sequenced during a study of shared clonotypes between healthy human individuals. TCRdb keeps only in-frame clones here, not all; method: immunoSEQ multiplex PCR. The data show 2 million to 3 million clones, 93% seen once. The donors were all Caucasian adults (living in Nashville, Tennessee). Material for sequencing was naive CD4+ T cells from PBMCs. Subset given: CD45RA+ positively selected. This sequence originates from a man between 18 and 35 years old in good health. Some clones in this sample may be carry-over from other donors' samples.

The CDR3 DNA is TGTGCCAGCAGTTCTCCTGACAGTGCAACTAATGAAAAACTGTTTTTT. This codes for CASSSPDSATNEKLFF. The chain links TRBV28 to TRBJ1-4; tentative D call: TRBD1 (5 bases). The germline V and J ends were trimmed by 4 bases and 0 bases, with 12 bases remaining between them. Germline V gene sequence: CDR1 MDHEN, CDR2 SYDVKM. The CDR3 is 16 residues long.